This entry lists 3 T cell receptor beta chains sequenced from one sample in a study of blood T cell repertoires in COVID-19. Measured with immunoSEQ multiplex PCR; TCRdb has only the in-frame clones, and not every one. The sample includes 150,000 to 200,000 clones, around 93% seen only once; the top ten take 3.5% to 5%. The sample was peripheral blood. Receptor source: a woman aged 50 to 60 with acute or convalescent COVID-19.

V usage is TRBV19 and J usage is TRBJ2-2; a weak D match, TRBD2 (6 bases). CDR3 length: 14 residues. The germline V gene has CDR1 LNHDA and CDR2 SQIVND (reference sequence). V gave up 5 bases and J gave up 0 bases, with 7 bases separating them. This chain's CDR3 is CASSGGANTGELFF. In DNA, the CDR3 is TGTGCCAGTAGTGGAGGGGCGAACACCGGGGAGCTGTTTTTT.

V usage is TRBV19 and J usage is TRBJ1-5, with unresolved D. Trimming left V 3 bases short and J 2 bases short, with 11 bases between. The CDR3 is 15 residues long. Germline V gene sequence: CDR1 LNHDA, CDR2 SQIVND (reference sequence). DNA of the CDR3: TGTGCCAGTAGTATTGCGACATCGGGCAATCAGCCCCAGCATTTT. Amino acids: CASSIATSGNQPQHF.

V gene TRBV7-9 combines with J gene TRBJ2-1; D not certain. Trimming took off 1 base at V and 5 bases at J, with 9 bases between the two ends. CDR1 and CDR2 from the germline V gene are SEHNR and FQNEAQ (reference sequence). The CDR3 sequence is 14 residues long. The DNA for the CDR3 is TGTGCCAGCAGCTTAGTTCAGAACAACAATGAGCAGTTCTTC. It encodes CASSLVQNNNEQFF. The full variable domain, in which reference TRBV7-9 and TRBJ2-1 provide the parts outside the CDR3, is DTGVSQNPRHKITKRGQNVTFRCDPISEHNRLYWYRQTLGQGPEFLTYFQNEAQLEKSRLLSDRFSAERPKGSFSTLEIQRTEQGDSAMYLCASSLVQNNNEQFFGPGTRLTVL.